This T cell receptor (beta chain) originates from a study of blood T cell repertoires in COVID-19 (dated by TCRdb to the early 2020s). Looking at the study overall: The collaborator samples originated in the United States, Italy and Spain and spanned the acute and convalescent phases of COVID-19. Samples were obtained from the ongoing ImmuneRACE study (first 160 participants) and from over 1,000 subjects provided by 6 global collaborators. HLA class I and class II types, where available, came from metadata supplied by the sample provider rather than from assay-based typing. The sample metadata nearly always contained a de-identified subject ID, COVID-19 status, age in years and sex. The material from the prospective study consisted of cDNA or gDNA derived from T cells, B-cell-depleted T cells, or PBMCs. Subjects who had been exposed to COVID-19, were actively infected with it, or had recovered from it provided the deeply sampled blood TCRbeta repertoires that made up the dataset. The repertoires were released in a freely available public database intended as a resource for research on the immune response to SARS-CoV-2.

The CDR3 contains 16 residues, cysteine and phenylalanine counted. CDR3 DNA is the only sequence kept; it has 48 bases, read in frame from the first base. According to the germline V gene, CDR1 reads ENHRY and CDR2 reads SYGVKD. V and J are truncated by 3 bases and 1 base respectively, leaving an intervening sequence of 13 bases. Collaborating institutions collected whole blood in K2EDTA tubes following their own protocols. Collaborator samples were shipped for TCRbeta analysis as frozen whole blood, isolated PBMCs, or DNA extracted from either sample type. General conclusions and limits of the study: The amount of clinical and demographic metadata varied by source and participant and was provided uncurated.

The immunoSEQ Assay, a bias-controlled multiplex PCR, was used to amplify TCRbeta CDR3 regions from genomic DNA. Regarding the original processing steps: The number of nucleated cells in each sample was estimated from the amplification of reference gene primers within the assay. To quantify the absolute abundance of each unique TCRbeta CDR3 rearrangement, sequence reads were collapsed and filtered. For each sample, productive Simpson clonality was calculated as the square root of Simpson's diversity index across productive rearrangements. What TCRdb holds here is the immuneACCESS table cut down to in-frame rearrangements. Part of the clones is not present; checked against another copy, under half of the missing clones reflect an unresolved V gene, and the others are unexplained. That table gives V, J and clone size, and the DNA gave D and trimming. The sample includes under 300,000 clones, with around 90% observed a single time. The ten largest clonotypes hold roughly 0.8% of the sample.

A note on this clone: Its antigen is not yet known. Per-nucleotide qualities are absent, and no much larger clonotype sits a single base away.

Material for sequencing was peripheral blood. The receptor's source is a woman aged 30 to 39 with acute or convalescent COVID-19. The rearranged chain carries TRBV10-3 and TRBJ1-5, with TRBD1 perhaps the D gene, on 5 matching bases. The CDR3 reads as follows: CAISDSGGISNQPQHF. The DNA is TGTGCCATCAGTGATTCGGGGGGTATAAGCAATCAGCCCCAGCATTTT.